This T cell receptor beta chain was found in a study of cytomegalovirus exposure and HLA in healthy donors. Clones were sequenced by immunoSEQ multiplex PCR, and TCRdb holds only the in-frame ones, with some missing. The sample lists around 250,000 clones; roughly 88% were seen once. Sequences were obtained from PBMCs. This receptor was identified in a woman aged 25 to 39 in good health and CMV-seronegative.

The CDR3: CASSPRARITYEQYF. The DNA for the CDR3 is TGTGCCAGCAGTCCCCGAGCGCGAATCACCTACGAGCAGTACTTC. The V call is TRBV7-8, the J call TRBJ2-7; D is ambiguous. CDR3 length equals 15 residues. Germline CDR1 reads SGHVS; CDR2 reads FQNEAQ. V lost 6 bases and J 2 bases, leaving 17 bases between the germline ends.